Reported below is one T cell receptor beta chain. This record belongs to a study of blood T cell repertoires in COVID-19. Study details: The samples span acute and convalescent COVID-19 from the United States, Italy and Spain.

The V gene's germline CDR1 is SGHAT and CDR2 FQNNGV. V trimming: 3 bases; J trimming: 7 bases; junction bases outside the gene matches: 4. The CDR3 contains 14 residues. As processed by the authors: Nucleated cell counts were estimated from reference gene primer amplification. Libraries were prepared by immunoSEQ multiplex PCR; TCRdb keeps only in-frame clonotypes and omits some of them. The V and J calls and clone size were taken over from that table, and D and trimming were inferred from the DNA. The sample has roughly 150,000 clones, roughly 84% seen once. The sequenced sample was peripheral blood. The receptor comes from a woman of 80 years or more with active or convalescent COVID-19. The chain employs TRBV11-2 and TRBJ2-1, with 9 nucleotides matching TRBD2. The chain's CDR3 is CASSFSGRSNEQFF. DNA for the CDR3: TGTGCCAGCAGCTTTAGCGGGAGATCTAATGAGCAGTTCTTC. Full variable domain (remainder filled in from reference TRBV11-2 and TRBJ2-1): EAGVAQSPRYKIIEKRQSVAFWCNPISGHATLYWYQQILGQGPKLLIQFQNNGVVDDSQLPKDRFSAERLKGVDSTLKIQPAKLEDSAVYLCASSFSGRSNEQFFGPGTRLTVL.